Sequencing of this TCR beta chain was carried out in a study of shared clonotypes between healthy human individuals. The assay was run at deep level. Measured with immunoSEQ multiplex PCR; TCRdb has only the in-frame clones, and not every one. The table lists more than 550,000 clones, over 55% of them singletons, with about 1.7% in the top ten. Trimming took 3 bases from V and 9 from J, leaving 11 bases between them. This CDR3 has 12 amino acids. Germline V gene lookup returns CDR1 KGHSH and CDR2 LQKENI. Study-level findings and limits: Four donors showed sharing of around 5% of naive CD4 clonotypes. Clonotypes shared by all four sorted-subset donors had higher generation probabilities than non-shared clonotypes.

As concerns this clone: What it binds is not known.

The clonotype was recovered from a woman aged 25 to 39 in good health. The chain uses TRBV18 and TRBJ2-5; the D is unclear. Sequencing was done on a sample of memory CD4+ T cells sorted from blood. This sample's subset: CD45RA-negative fraction. This chain's CDR3 is CASSPGGRAQYF. Written as DNA, the CDR3 is TGTGCCAGCTCACCGGGTGGGCGAGCCCAGTACTTC.